A selection of T cell receptor beta chains follows, all from one sample in a study of cytomegalovirus exposure and HLA in healthy donors. Data came from immunoSEQ multiplex PCR; TCRdb stores just in-frame clones and leaves some out. The sample has 85,000 to 130,000 clones, 60% to 80% seen once. Sequencing was done on a sample of PBMCs. Receptors were obtained from a man in his 60s in good health and CMV-seropositive. Both conserved end residues are part of each CDR3. A D gene is named only where the DNA matches it firmly. For some rows the clone size is stated as once, few or many, or as a class when expanded; others skip it.

size,V,J,D,CDR3,DNA
.,TRBV5-1,TRBJ2-1,TRBD2,CASSDRAGGLNEQFF,TGCGCCAGCAGCGATAGAGCGGGGGGGCTAAATGAGCAGTTCTTC
.,TRBV6-4,TRBJ2-3,TRBD2,CANSDGTSGGADTQYF,TGTGCCAACAGTGACGGGACTAGCGGGGGGGCAGATACGCAGTATTTT
.,TRBV4-1,TRBJ1-6,.,CASSQGLSPLHF,TGCGCCAGCAGCCAAGGACTGTCACCCCTCCACTTT
.,TRBV4-2,TRBJ2-6,TRBD1,CASSQGTALNVLTF,TGTGCCAGCAGCCAGGGGACAGCACTCAACGTCCTGACTTTC
.,TRBV9,TRBJ2-3,.,CASSGKTGRTDTQYF,TGTGCCAGCAGCGGCAAGACAGGCCGCACAGATACGCAGTATTTT
.,TRBV29-1,TRBJ1-2,TRBD1,CSVELVQGKYGYTF,TGCAGCGTTGAACTAGTACAGGGGAAGTATGGCTACACCTTC
.,TRBV5-8,TRBJ1-5,.,CASSLQGLGQPQHF,TGTGCCAGCAGCTTACAGGGTTTAGGGCAGCCCCAGCATTTT
.,TRBV7-3,TRBJ2-2,TRBD2,CASSAGLAGAPNTGELFF,TGTGCCAGCAGCGCGGGACTAGCGGGGGCTCCGAACACCGGGGAGCTGTTTTTT
.,TRBV4-1,TRBJ2-3,TRBD2,CASSQEAGGAGGQRTQYF,TGCGCCAGCAGCCAAGAAGCAGGGGGAGCGGGGGGGCAGCGTACGCAGTATTTT
.,TRBV6-5,TRBJ1-5,.,CASSSTERPYQPQHF,TGTGCCAGCAGTTCGACGGAGCGACCATATCAGCCCCAGCATTTT
few,TRBV5-5,TRBJ1-1,.,CASSSHSQATEAFF,TGTGCCAGCAGCTCTCATTCTCAGGCTACTGAAGCTTTCTTT
once,TRBV4-3,TRBJ1-1,.,CASSQEAGLSEAFF,TGCGCCAGCAGCCAAGAGGCGGGTTTATCTGAAGCTTTCTTT
.,TRBV28,TRBJ2-7,.,CASSFPLIGEHSYEQYF,TGTGCCAGCAGTTTCCCCCTTATCGGGGAACACTCCTACGAGCAGTACTTC
.,TRBV6-4,TRBJ2-1,TRBD2,CASKLAGSYNEQFF,TGTGCCAGCAAACTAGCGGGATCTTACAATGAGCAGTTCTTC
.,TRBV5-4,TRBJ1-1,.,CASRGRQESTEAFF,TGTGCCAGCAGGGGGAGACAGGAGAGCACTGAAGCTTTCTTT
.,TRBV10-3,TRBJ2-5,TRBD2,CAISELAGGGETQYF,TGTGCCATCAGTGAGCTAGCGGGGGGGGGAGAGACTCAGTACTTC
.,TRBV5-1,TRBJ1-5,TRBD1,CASSSGQENQPQHF,TGCGCCAGCAGCTCTGGACAGGAGAATCAGCCCCAGCATTTT
.,TRBV7-3,TRBJ1-2,.,CASSQRADSGYTF,TGTGCCAGCAGCCAGCGGGCAGACTCTGGCTACACCTTC
.,TRBV2,TRBJ1-1,.,CASREESQVNTEAFF,TGTGCCAGCAGGGAAGAGAGTCAAGTGAACACTGAAGCTTTCTTT
.,TRBV7-2,TRBJ2-7,.,CASSLVTYEQYF,TGTGCCAGCAGCTTAGTAACCTACGAGCAGTACTTC
.,TRBV5-1,TRBJ2-7,TRBD1,CASSTGTGAPVEQYF,TGCGCCAGCAGCACCGGGACAGGGGCCCCCGTAGAGCAGTACTTC
.,TRBV6-5,TRBJ1-2,TRBD1,CASSYSGQGQTYGYTF,TGTGCCAGCAGTTACTCGGGACAGGGCCAAACTTATGGCTACACCTTC
.,TRBV7-3,TRBJ2-1,TRBD1,CASSLNAAGGLDGQFF,TGTGCCAGCAGCTTAAATGCGGCAGGGGGCCTCGATGGGCAGTTCTTC
.,TRBV7-8,TRBJ2-7,TRBD1,CASAPGSGGYEQYF,TGTGCCAGCGCACCGGGCTCAGGGGGATACGAGCAGTACTTC
.,TRBV5-1,TRBJ2-2,TRBD2,CASRYSGANTGELFF,TGCGCCAGCCGCTATAGCGGGGCGAACACCGGGGAGCTGTTTTTT
once,TRBV5-4,TRBJ1-1,.,CASSAGASENTEAFF,TGTGCCAGCAGCGCGGGCGCGTCGGAGAACACTGAAGCTTTCTTT
.,TRBV6-1,TRBJ2-5,TRBD1,CASSENRGRQETQYF,TGTGCCAGCAGCGAAAACAGGGGGCGGCAAGAGACCCAGTACTTC
.,TRBV7-9,TRBJ1-2,TRBD1,CASSRDSPSGYTF,TGTGCCAGCAGCCGGGACAGCCCTAGCGGCTACACCTTC
.,TRBV9,TRBJ2-2,TRBD1,CASSHQTGGYTGELFF,TGTGCCAGCAGCCACCAGACAGGGGGGTACACCGGGGAGCTGTTTTTT
.,TRBV5-1,TRBJ2-5,TRBD2,CASSSRLAGVKTQYF,TGCGCCAGCAGCTCCAGACTAGCGGGGGTTAAGACCCAGTACTTC
.,TRBV7-2,TRBJ2-2,.,CASSPGQFPTGELFF,TGTGCCAGCAGCCCCGGACAATTTCCCACCGGGGAGCTGTTTTTT
.,TRBV27,TRBJ2-2,TRBD2,CASSFSGGVGELFF,TGTGCCAGCAGTTTTTCGGGGGGGGTCGGGGAGCTGTTTTTT
.,TRBV2,TRBJ2-5,TRBD2,CASSETKLAGWQTQYF,TGTGCCAGCAGTGAAACGAAACTAGCGGGGTGGCAGACCCAGTACTTC
.,TRBV19,TRBJ1-5,TRBD1,CASSTGQVHQPQHF,TGTGCCAGTAGTACAGGACAGGTTCATCAGCCCCAGCATTTT
.,TRBV11-2,TRBJ2-7,TRBD1,CASSRTGGSYEQYF,TGTGCCAGCAGCCGTACAGGGGGCTCCTACGAGCAGTACTTC
.,TRBV6-4,TRBJ2-2,.,CASSGGQNTGELFF,TGTGCCAGCAGTGGCGGACAGAACACCGGGGAGCTGTTTTTT
.,TRBV7-9,TRBJ2-7,TRBD1,CSSSLDGTGGKFEQYF,TGTTCCAGCAGCTTAGACGGGACAGGGGGTAAATTCGAGCAGTACTTC
.,TRBV7-8,TRBJ2-3,.,CASSTTGRDTQYF,TGTGCCAGCAGCACGACAGGCAGAGATACGCAGTATTTT